This T cell receptor (beta chain) is from a study of blood T cell repertoires in COVID-19 (dated by TCRdb to the early 2020s). Regarding the complete study: Samples from collaborators originated in the United States, Italy and Spain and spanned both the acute and convalescent phases of COVID-19. The repertoires were made available in a free public database intended to serve as a resource for research on the immune response to SARS-CoV-2. Where HLA class I and class II types were available, the types were taken from metadata supplied by the sample provider, not from assay-based typing. The prospective study material was composed of cDNA or gDNA derived from T cells, B-cell-depleted T cells, or PBMCs. The samples were drawn from two sources: the first 160 participants of the ongoing ImmuneRACE study, and 1,000 to 1,500 subjects contributed by 6 global collaborators. The sample metadata nearly always contained a de-identified subject ID, COVID-19 status, age in years and sex. The dataset comprised deeply sampled blood TCRbeta repertoires from subjects exposed to, actively infected with, or recovered from COVID-19. Overall study results and their limits: The quantity of clinical and demographic metadata differed by source and by participant and was supplied without curation.

Whole blood was collected in K2EDTA tubes by collaborating institutions according to the institutions' own protocols. For TCRbeta analysis, collaborator samples were shipped as frozen whole blood, as isolated PBMCs, or as DNA extracted from either sample type. The germline V gene supplies CDR1 MNHEY and CDR2 SVGEGT. The CDR3 contains 17 residues, cysteine and phenylalanine counted. Only CDR3 DNA remains: 51 bases, in frame from the first base. The V end gives up 0 bases and the J end 5 bases, leaving 8 bases in the junction not matched to a gene. The immunoSEQ Assay, a bias-controlled multiplex PCR, was used to amplify TCRbeta CDR3 regions from genomic DNA. Under the source paper's analysis protocol: Nucleated cell counts per sample were estimated from amplification of reference gene primers within the assay. Sequence reads were collapsed and filtered to measure the absolute abundance of every unique TCRbeta CDR3 rearrangement. For each sample, productive Simpson clonality was calculated by taking the square root of Simpson's diversity index across productive rearrangements. TCRdb retrieved this table from immuneACCESS and kept in-frame rearrangements only. Not all clones are present; in checked studies, unresolved V genes account for under half, and no reason is known for the remainder. The D gene and trimming were derived from the DNA, and the V and J assignments and clone size from that table. The sample has about 81,000 clones on record, about nine tenths of them singletons. Jointly, the top ten make up around 12% of the sample.

This clone turned up a few times. No antigen is known for it. No quality values exist for individual bases; no much larger clone is one base distant. The sequenced sample was peripheral blood. The sequence links TRBV6-2 or TRBV6-3 to TRBJ2-1, with 9 bases matching TRBD1. The clonotype originates from a man aged 70 or older with active or convalescent COVID-19. CDR3 sequence: CASSYSAWTGEDNEQFF. The nucleotides read TGTGCCAGCAGTTACTCGGCGTGGACAGGGGAGGACAATGAGCAGTTCTTC.